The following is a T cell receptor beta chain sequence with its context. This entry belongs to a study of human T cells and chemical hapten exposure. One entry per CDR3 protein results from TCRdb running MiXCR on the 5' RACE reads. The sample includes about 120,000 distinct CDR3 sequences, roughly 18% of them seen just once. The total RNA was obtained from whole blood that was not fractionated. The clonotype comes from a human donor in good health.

Here the CDR3 DNA reads TGCAGCGTTGACCAGGGGGAATGGGCTGAAGCTTTCTTT. Translation gives CSVDQGEWAEAFF. V gene TRBV29-1 combines with J gene TRBJ1-1, with TRBD1 matching over 7 bases. Germline V gives CDR1 SQVTM, CDR2 ANQGSEA. The CDR3 is 13 residues long. The V and J ends lost 3 bases and 6 bases, in that order; junction bases with no gene match: 7.